This TCR beta chain was obtained from a study of human T cells and chemical hapten exposure. Time point meaning: patch test 1, 2 weeks after DPC sensitization. Treatment: therapeutic diphenylcyclopropenone sensitization with weekly scalp DPC. The germline V gene has CDR1 SGHAT and CDR2 FQNNGV. V was clipped by 6 bases and J by 7 bases; unmatched bases: 5. The CDR3 runs 14 residues. MiXCR, applied by TCRdb to the RACE reads, yields one record per CDR3 protein. The sample has approximately 90,000 distinct CDR3 sequences; around 11% are singletons. This clonotype was seen a few times. The chain couples TRBV11-2 to TRBJ1-4; 10 bases fit TRBD1. Sequencing was performed on whole blood, taken in connection with sensitization to the hapten diphenylcyclopropenone (DPC). The receptor comes from a woman aged 35 to 49 with alopecia areata. Some clones in this sample may be carry-over from other donors' samples. The CDR3 coding sequence is TGTGCCAGCAGAAAGGGACAGGGGATTGAAAAACTGTTTTTT. Translating it yields CASRKGQGIEKLFF.